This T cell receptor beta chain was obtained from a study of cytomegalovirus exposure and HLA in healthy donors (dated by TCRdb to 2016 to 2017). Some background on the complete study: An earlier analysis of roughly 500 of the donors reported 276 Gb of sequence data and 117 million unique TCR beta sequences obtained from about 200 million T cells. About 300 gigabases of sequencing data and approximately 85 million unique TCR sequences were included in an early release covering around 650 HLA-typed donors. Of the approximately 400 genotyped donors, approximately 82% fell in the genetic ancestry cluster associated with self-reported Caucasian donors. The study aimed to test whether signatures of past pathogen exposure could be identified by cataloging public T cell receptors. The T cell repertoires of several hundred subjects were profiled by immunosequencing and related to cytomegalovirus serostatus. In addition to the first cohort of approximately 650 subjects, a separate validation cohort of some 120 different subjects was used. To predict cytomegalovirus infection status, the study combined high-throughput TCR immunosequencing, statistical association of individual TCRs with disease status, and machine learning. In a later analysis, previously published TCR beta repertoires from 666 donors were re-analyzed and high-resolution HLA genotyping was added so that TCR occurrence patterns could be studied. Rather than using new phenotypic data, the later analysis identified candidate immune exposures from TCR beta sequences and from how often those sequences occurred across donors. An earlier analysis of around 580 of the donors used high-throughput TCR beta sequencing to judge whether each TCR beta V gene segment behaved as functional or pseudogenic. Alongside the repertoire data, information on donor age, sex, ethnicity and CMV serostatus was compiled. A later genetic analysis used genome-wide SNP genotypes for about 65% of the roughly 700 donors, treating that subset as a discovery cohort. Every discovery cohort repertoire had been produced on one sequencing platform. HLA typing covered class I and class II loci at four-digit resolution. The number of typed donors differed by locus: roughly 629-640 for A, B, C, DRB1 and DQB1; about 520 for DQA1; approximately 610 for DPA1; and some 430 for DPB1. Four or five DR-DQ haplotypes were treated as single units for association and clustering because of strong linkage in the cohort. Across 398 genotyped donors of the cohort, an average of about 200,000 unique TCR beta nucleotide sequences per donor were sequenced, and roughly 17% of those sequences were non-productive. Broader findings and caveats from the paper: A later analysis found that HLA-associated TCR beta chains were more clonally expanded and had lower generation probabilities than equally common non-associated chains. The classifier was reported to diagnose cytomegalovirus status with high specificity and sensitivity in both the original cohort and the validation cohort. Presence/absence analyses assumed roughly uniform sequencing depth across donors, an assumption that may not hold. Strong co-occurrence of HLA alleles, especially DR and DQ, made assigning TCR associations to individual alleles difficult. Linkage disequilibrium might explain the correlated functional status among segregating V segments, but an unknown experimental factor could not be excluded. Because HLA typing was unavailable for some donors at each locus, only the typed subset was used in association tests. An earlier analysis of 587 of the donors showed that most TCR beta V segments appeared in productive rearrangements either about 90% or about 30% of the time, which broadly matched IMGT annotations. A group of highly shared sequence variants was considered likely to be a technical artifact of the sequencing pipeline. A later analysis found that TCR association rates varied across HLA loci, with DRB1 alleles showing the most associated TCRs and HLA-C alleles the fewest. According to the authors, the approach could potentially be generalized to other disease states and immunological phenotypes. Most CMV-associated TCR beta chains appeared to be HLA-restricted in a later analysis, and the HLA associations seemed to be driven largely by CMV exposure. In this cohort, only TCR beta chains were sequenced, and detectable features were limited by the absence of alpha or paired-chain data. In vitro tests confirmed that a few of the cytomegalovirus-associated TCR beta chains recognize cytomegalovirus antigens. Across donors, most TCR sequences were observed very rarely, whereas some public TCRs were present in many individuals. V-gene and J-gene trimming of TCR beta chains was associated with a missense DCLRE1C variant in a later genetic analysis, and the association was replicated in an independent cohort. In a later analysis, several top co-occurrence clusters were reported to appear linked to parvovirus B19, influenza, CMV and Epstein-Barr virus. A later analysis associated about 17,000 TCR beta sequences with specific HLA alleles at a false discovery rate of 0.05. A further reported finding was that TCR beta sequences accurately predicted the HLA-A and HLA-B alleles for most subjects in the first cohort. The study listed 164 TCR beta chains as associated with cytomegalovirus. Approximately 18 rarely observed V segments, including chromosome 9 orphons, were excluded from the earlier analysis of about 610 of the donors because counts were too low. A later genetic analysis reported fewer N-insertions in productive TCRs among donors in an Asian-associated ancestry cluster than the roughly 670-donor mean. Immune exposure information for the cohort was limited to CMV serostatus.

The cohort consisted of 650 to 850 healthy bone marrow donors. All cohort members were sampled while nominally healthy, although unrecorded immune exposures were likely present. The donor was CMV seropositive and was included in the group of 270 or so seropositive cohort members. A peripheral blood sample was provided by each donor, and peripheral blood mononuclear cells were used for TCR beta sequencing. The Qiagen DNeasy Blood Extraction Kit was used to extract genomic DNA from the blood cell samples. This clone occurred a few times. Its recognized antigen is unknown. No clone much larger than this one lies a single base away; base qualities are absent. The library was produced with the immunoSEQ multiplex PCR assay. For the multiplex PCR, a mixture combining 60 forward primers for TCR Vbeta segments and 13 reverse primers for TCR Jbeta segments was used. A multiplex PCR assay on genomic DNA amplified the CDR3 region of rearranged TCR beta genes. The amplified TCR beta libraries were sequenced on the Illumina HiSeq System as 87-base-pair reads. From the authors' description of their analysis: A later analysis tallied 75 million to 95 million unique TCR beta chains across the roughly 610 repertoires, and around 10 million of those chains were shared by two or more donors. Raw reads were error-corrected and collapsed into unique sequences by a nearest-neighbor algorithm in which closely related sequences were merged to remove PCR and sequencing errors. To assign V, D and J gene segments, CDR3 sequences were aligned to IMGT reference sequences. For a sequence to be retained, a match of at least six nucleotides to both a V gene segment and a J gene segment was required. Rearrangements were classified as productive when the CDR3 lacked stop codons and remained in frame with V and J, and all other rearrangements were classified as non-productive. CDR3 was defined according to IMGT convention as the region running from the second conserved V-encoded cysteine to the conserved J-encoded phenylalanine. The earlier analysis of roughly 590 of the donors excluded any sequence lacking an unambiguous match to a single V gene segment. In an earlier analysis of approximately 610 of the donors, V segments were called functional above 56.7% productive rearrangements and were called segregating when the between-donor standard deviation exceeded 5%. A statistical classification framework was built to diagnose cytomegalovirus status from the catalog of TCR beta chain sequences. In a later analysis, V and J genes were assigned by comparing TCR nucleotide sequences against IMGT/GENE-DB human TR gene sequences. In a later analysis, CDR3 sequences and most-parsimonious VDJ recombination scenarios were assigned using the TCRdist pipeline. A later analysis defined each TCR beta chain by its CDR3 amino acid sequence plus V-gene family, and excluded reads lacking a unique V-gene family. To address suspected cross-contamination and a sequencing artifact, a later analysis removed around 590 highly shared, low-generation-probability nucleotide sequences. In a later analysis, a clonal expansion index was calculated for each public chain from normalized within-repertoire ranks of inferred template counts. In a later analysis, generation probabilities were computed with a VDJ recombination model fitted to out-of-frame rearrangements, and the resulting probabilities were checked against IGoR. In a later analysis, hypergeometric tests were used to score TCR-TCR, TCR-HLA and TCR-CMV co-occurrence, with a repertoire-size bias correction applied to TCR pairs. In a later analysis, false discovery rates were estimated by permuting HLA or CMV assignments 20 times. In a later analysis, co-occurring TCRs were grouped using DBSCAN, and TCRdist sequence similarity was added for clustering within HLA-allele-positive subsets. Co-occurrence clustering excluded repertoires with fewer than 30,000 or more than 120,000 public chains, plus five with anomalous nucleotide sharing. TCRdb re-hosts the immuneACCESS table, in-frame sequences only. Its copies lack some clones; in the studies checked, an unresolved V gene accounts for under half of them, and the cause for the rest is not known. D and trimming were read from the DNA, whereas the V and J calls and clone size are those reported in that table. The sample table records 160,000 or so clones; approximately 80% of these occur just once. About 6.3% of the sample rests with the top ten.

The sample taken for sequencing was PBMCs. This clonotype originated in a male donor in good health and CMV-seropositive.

For the CDR3, the sequence is CASSGRGLDTQYF. The nucleotide sequence is given as TGTGCCAGCAGCGGAAGGGGGCTGGATACGCAGTATTTT. The chain uses TRBV7-8 and TRBJ2-3, and 7 junctional nucleotides match TRBD1. Reading the germline V gene gives CDR1 SGHVS and CDR2 FQNEAQ. The CDR3 numbers 13 residues from cysteine through phenylalanine. Of all the DNA, just the CDR3 is kept, 39 bases in frame from base 1. For this chain, trimming is 5 bases at the V end and 6 bases at the J end, and the number of junction bases without a gene match is 5.